This T cell receptor (beta chain) comes out of a study of cytomegalovirus exposure and HLA in healthy donors. PCR involved 60 Vbeta and 13 Jbeta primers. This table comes from immunoSEQ multiplex PCR, and its TCRdb copy is limited to in-frame clones, with some not included. The sample has roughly 180,000 clones; almost 85% are singletons. Study-level results: With further analysis later on, most CMV-associated TCR beta chains appeared HLA-restricted. Other equally common chains were less clonally expanded than HLA-associated TCR beta chains, a later analysis showed. TCR beta V segments were, for the most part, productive about 87% or about 30% of the time in an earlier analysis. Later on, an analysis showed TCR association rates differing by HLA locus, with DRB1 the most and HLA-C the fewest.

This clone came up a few times. The antigen is unknown. Germline CDR1 is LNHDA and CDR2 is SQIVND (reference sequence). The ends were cut back, 4 bases at V and 0 bases at J, with 9 bases in the middle. This CDR3 contains 14 residues. This clonotype was sampled from a boy aged 5-17 years in good health and CMV-seronegative. The sequenced sample was PBMCs. The chain links TRBV19 to TRBJ1-1; possibly TRBD1 for D (5 bases). The CDR3 reads CASSRTGMNTEAFF. CDR3 sequence (DNA): TGTGCCAGTAGTAGAACAGGCATGAACACTGAAGCTTTCTTT.